These 13 T cell receptor beta chains share one sample of origin, sequenced in a study of immune cell composition in non-small cell lung cancer. TCRdb keeps only in-frame clones here, not all; method: immunoSEQ multiplex PCR. This table holds around 10,000 clones, approximately 64% found once. Sample: lung tumor tissue. All receptors derive from a human donor with non-small cell lung cancer.

The J gene is TRBJ2-4, the V gene TRBV6-6, with D perhaps being TRBD1 or TRBD2 (5 bases each). The V end was cut by 8 bases, the J end by 6 bases, with 8 bases between. CDR3 length: 11 amino acids. Germline lookup yields CDR1 MNHNY and CDR2 SVGAGI (reference sequence). The CDR3 protein is CASGTSNIQYF. As DNA, the CDR3 is TGTGCCAGCGGGACCTCAAACATTCAGTACTTC.

By its share, this clone is medium-sized. The chain couples TRBV6-5 to TRBJ1-6; possible D gene TRBD1, 6 bases. From germline, CDR1 is MNHEY and CDR2 SVGAGI. The CDR3 consists of 15 residues. V lost 5 bases, J lost 8 bases, and 16 bases lay in between. Here the CDR3 DNA reads TGTGCCAGCAGTCCCACAGGGAGTAGTGATTCACCCCTCCACTTT. The encoded protein is CASSPTGSSDSPLHF.

By proportion, this clone is medium-sized. V gene TRBV10-3 combines with J gene TRBJ2-7; TRBD1 agrees at 9 bases. The germline V gene encodes CDR1 ENHRY and CDR2 SYGVKD. The CDR3 spans 16 residues. J was trimmed by 0 bases and V by 4 bases; bases with no gene match: 7. The CDR3 DNA reads as TGTGCCATCAGTGGGGGACAGGGCTATAGCTCCTACGAGCAGTACTTC. Its protein is CAISGGQGYSSYEQYF.

The chain links TRBV5-6 to TRBJ2-7, with D hard to call. Trimming stripped 6 bases from V and 6 bases from J, with 16 bases between. Germline loops: CDR1 SGHDT, CDR2 YYEEEE. The CDR3 totals 13 residues. The CDR3 DNA follows: TGTGCCAGCATGGCGATGGGCGTTGTCGAGCAGTACTTC. Protein sequence: CASMAMGVVEQYF.

The chain links TRBV6-6 to TRBJ2-7; tentatively, D is TRBD1 or TRBD2 (5 bases each). V gave up 8 bases and J gave up 5 bases, with 13 bases separating them. The CDR3 is 12 amino acids. Germline lookup yields CDR1 MNHNY and CDR2 SVGAGI (reference sequence). CDR3 coding DNA: TGTGCCAGCGGCTTGGGGGTCCACGAGCAGTACTTC. Protein: CASGLGVHEQYF.

V usage is TRBV15 and J usage is TRBJ1-1; TRBD1 matches 8 bases. The CDR3 has 17 amino acids. CDR1 is LNHNV, CDR2 YYDKDF, per germline (reference sequence). After removal of 1 base from V and 4 bases from J, the junction contained 11 bases not matched to a gene. The CDR3 is CATSRGLSGGAGTEAFF. For the CDR3, the DNA is TGTGCCACCAGCAGAGGCCTATCAGGGGGCGCGGGCACTGAAGCTTTCTTT.

The V call is TRBV7-2, the J call TRBJ1-4; D ambiguous. Trimming pared 4 bases from V and 8 bases from J, leaving 11 bases between. This CDR3 has 13 amino acids. Per the germline V gene, CDR1 is SGHTA and CDR2 is FQGNSA. The CDR3 region is CASSSPGREKLFF. The CDR3 nucleotides are TGTGCCAGCAGCTCCCCGGGTCGAGAAAAACTGTTTTTT.

This clone has just a few counts. CDR3 coding DNA: TGTGCCAGCAGCAAGGGACTAGCGGGGGGGCAAGAGACCCAGTACTTC. Protein: CASSKGLAGGQETQYF. The V and J genes are TRBV7-2 and TRBJ2-5; 16 bases match TRBD2. The CDR3 loop spans 16 amino acids. The V gene end was trimmed by 5 bases and the J gene end by 2 bases; junction bases not matched to a gene: 2. The germline CDR1 and CDR2 sequences are SGHTA and FQGNSA.

The chain combines TRBV5-6 with TRBJ2-1; TRBD1 agrees at 11 bases. The CDR3 is made up of 16 amino acids. The V gene's germline CDR1 is SGHDT and CDR2 YYEEEE. V was pared by 4 bases and J by 7 bases, with 10 bases of the junction left unmatched. CDR3 region: CASSHTGQGEWNEQFF. CDR3 in DNA: TGTGCCAGCAGCCATACGGGACAGGGGGAGTGGAATGAGCAGTTCTTC.

The chain links TRBV29-1 to TRBJ1-2, with no clear D. CDR3 length: 15 residues. V was clipped by 0 bases and J by 0 bases, with 11 bases between them. The germline gives CDR1 SQVTM, CDR2 ANQGSEA. The CDR3 reads CSVEDLLVANYGYTF. The DNA of the CDR3 is TGCAGCGTTGAAGATCTATTGGTTGCTAACTATGGCTACACCTTC.

CDR3 in DNA: TGTGCCAGCAGCATGGGCGGTGGAAACACCATATATTTT. Amino acid sequence: CASSMGGGNTIYF. The chain recombines TRBV6-5 with TRBJ1-3; D gene uncertain. Germline CDR1 MNHEY, CDR2 SVGAGI. This CDR3 region has 13 residues. V lost 6 bases and J 3 bases, leaving 9 bases between the germline ends.

The chain is built from TRBV7-9 and TRBJ2-7, with D perhaps given as TRBD1 or TRBD2 (7 bases each). Germline V CDR1 and CDR2: SEHNR, FQNEAQ (reference sequence). The CDR3 has 15 residues. V dropped 3 bases and J dropped 4 bases, with 16 bases sitting between them. The CDR3: CASSLLSGGGYEQYF. The CDR3 DNA is TGTGCCAGCAGCTTGTTGTCAGGGGGAGGGTACGAGCAGTACTTC.

The CDR3 DNA is TGTGCCAGCAGTTTCGGGACAGGGGGAGACACCATATATTTT. Translating it yields CASSFGTGGDTIYF. The J gene is TRBJ1-3, the V gene TRBV6-6, with 11 bases aligning to TRBD1. This CDR3 comprises 14 residues. V gave up 4 bases and J gave up 8 bases; unmatched junction bases: 4. Germline V gene sequence: CDR1 MNHNY, CDR2 SVGAGI (reference sequence).